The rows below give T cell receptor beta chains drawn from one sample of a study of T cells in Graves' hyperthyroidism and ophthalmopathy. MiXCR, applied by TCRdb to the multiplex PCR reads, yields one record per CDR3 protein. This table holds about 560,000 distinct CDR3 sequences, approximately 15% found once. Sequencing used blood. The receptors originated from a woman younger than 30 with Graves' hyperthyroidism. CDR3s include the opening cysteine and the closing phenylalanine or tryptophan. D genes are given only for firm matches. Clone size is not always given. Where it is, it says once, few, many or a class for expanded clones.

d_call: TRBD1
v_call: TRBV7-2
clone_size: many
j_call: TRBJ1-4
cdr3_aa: CASSWGGQGNEKLFF
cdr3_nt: TGTGCCAGCAGCTGGGGGGGACAGGGGAATGAAAAACTGTTTTTT

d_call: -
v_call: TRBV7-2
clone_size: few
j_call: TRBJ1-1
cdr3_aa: CASSSRWVGTGSSFF
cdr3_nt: -

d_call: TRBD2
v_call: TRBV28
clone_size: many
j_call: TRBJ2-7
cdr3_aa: CASSGRLAGVYEQYF
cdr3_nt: TGTGCCAGCAGTGGACGACTAGCGGGAGTCTACGAGCAGTACTTC

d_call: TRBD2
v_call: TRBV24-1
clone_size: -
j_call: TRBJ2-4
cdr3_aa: CATSGTGEGQHIQYF
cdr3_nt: TGTGCCACCAGTGGTACGGGGGAGGGCCAGCACATTCAGTACTTC

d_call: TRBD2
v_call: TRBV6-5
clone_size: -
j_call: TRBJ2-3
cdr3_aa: CASSYSLAGVTDTQYF
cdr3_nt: TGTGCCAGCAGTTACAGTCTAGCGGGAGTCACAGATACGCAGTATTTT

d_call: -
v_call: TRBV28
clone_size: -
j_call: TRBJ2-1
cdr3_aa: CASSFRGPLEQFF
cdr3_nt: TGTGCCAGCAGCTTCCGGGGACCCCTTGAGCAGTTCTTC

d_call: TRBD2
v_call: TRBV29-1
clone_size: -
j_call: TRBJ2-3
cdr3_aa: CSAPTSGTDTQYF
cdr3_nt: TGCAGCGCTCCGACTAGCGGGACAGATACGCAGTATTTT

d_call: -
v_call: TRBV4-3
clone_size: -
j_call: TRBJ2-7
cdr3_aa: CASSQVGQGGYEQYF
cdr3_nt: TGCGCCAGCAGCCAAGTCGGCCAGGGCGGCTACGAGCAGTACTTC

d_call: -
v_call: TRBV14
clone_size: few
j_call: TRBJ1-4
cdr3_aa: CASSRYALRDEKLFF
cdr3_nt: TGTGCCAGCAGCCGTTACGCCCTGAGGGATGAAAAACTGTTTTTT

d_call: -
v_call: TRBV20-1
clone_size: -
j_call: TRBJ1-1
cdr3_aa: CSARDSWEDTEAFF
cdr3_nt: TGCAGTGCTAGAGATAGTTGGGAAGACACTGAAGCTTTCTTT

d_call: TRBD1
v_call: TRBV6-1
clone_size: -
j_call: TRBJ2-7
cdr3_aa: CASSDPGTGGRGGSYEQYF
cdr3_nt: TGTGCCAGCAGCGATCCCGGGACAGGGGGCCGGGGCGGCTCCTACGAGCAGTACTTC

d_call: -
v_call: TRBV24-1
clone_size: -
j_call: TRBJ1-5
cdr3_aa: CATSDRVNQPQHF
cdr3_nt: TGTGCCACCAGTGACCGAGTAAATCAGCCCCAGCATTTT

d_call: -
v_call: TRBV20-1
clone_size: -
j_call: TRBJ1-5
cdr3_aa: CSAKGAGAKPQHF
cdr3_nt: TGCAGTGCTAAAGGGGCAGGGGCGAAGCCCCAGCATTTT

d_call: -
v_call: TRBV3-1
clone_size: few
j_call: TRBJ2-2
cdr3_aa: CASSQGYGGELFF
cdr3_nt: TGTGCCAGCAGCCAAGGGTATGGAGGGGAGCTGTTTTTT

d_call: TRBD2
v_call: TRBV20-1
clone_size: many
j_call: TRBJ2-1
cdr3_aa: CSASSVGGTYNEQFF
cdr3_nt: TGCAGTGCTAGTTCCGTCGGGGGGACCTACAATGAGCAGTTCTTC

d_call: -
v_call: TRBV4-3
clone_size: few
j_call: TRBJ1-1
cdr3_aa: CASSQDLRGDTEAFF
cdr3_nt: TGCGCCAGCAGCCAAGATCTTAGGGGGGACACTGAAGCTTTCTTT

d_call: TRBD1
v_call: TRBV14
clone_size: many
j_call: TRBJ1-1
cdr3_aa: CASSRTGGRGGEAFF
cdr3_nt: TGTGCCAGCAGCCGAACAGGGGGCCGGGGTGGTGAAGCTTTCTTT

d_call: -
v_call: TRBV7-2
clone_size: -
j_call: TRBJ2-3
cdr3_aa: CASRGGGGGLGDTQYF
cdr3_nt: TGTGCCAGCAGGGGGGGGGGGGGGGGGCTCGGAGATACGCAGTATTTT

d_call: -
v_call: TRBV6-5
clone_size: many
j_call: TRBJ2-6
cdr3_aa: CASSLIPGGRGSGANVLTF
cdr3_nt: TGTGCCAGCAGTCTAATCCCAGGGGGGCGAGGATCTGGGGCCAACGTCCTGACTTTC

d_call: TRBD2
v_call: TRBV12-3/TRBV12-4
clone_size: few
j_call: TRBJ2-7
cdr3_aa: CASSPSGTHEQYF
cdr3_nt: TGTGCCAGCAGCCCTAGCGGGACCCACGAGCAGTACTTC

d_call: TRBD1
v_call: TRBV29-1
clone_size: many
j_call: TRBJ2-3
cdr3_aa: CSVQRDSTSTDTQYF
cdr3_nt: TGCAGCGTCCAGAGGGACAGCACTAGCACAGATACGCAGTATTTT

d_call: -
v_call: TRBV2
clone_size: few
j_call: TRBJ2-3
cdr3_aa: CASSSPPSAPGRDTQYF
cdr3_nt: TGTGCCAGCAGTTCCCCCCCGAGTGCCCCAGGGCGGGATACGCAGTATTTT

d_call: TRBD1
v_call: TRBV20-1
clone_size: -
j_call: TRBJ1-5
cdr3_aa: CSAPQGGLYNQPQHF
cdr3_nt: TGCAGTGCCCCACAGGGGGGACTCTACAATCAGCCCCAGCATTTT

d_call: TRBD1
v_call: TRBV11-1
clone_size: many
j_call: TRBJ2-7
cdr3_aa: CASSLGQASYEQYF
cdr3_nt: TGTGCCAGCAGCCTGGGACAGGCGTCCTACGAGCAGTACTTC

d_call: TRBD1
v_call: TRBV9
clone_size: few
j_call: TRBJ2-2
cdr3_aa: CASSVEWTGVAGELFF
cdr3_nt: TGTGCCAGCAGCGTAGAGTGGACAGGGGTCGCCGGGGAGCTGTTTTTT

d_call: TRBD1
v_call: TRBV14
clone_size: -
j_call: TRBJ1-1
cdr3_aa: CASSRQGSTEAFF
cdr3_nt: TGTGCCAGCAGCCGACAGGGGTCCACTGAAGCTTTCTTT

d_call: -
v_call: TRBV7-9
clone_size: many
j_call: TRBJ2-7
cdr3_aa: CASSLEEASYEQYF
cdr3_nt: TGTGCCAGCAGCTTAGAGGAGGCGTCCTACGAGCAGTACTTC

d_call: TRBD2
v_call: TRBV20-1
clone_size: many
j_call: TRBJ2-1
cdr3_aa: CSARYSSGPYNEQFF
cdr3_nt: TGCAGTGCTAGATATTCTAGCGGGCCATACAATGAGCAGTTCTTC

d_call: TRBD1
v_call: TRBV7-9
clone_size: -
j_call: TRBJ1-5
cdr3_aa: CASSQGGTGTYSNQPQHF
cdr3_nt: TGTGCCAGCAGCCAGGGAGGGACAGGGACATATAGCAATCAGCCCCAGCATTTT

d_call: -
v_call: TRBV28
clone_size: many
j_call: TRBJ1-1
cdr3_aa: CASSLWGLRRAQMNTEAFF
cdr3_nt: TGTGCCAGCAGTTTATGGGGCTTGAGAAGGGCGCAGATGAACACTGAAGCTTTCTTT

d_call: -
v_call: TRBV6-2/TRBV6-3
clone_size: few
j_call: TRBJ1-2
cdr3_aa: CASSYRLQGSNYGYTF
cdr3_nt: TGTGCCAGCAGTTACAGGTTACAGGGATCTAACTATGGCTACACCTTC

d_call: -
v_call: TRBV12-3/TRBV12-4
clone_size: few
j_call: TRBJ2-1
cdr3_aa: CASTREGTQVNEQFF
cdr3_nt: TGTGCCAGCACCCGTGAGGGGACGCAGGTCAATGAGCAGTTCTTC

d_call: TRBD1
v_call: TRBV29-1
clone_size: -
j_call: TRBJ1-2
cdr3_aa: CSARTGVVGYTF
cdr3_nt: TGCAGCGCTCGAACAGGGGTGGTTGGCTACACCTTC

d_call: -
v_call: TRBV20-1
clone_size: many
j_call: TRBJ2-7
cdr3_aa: CSALGGNSYEQYF
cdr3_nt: TGCAGTGCTCTTGGCGGGAACTCCTACGAGCAGTACTTC

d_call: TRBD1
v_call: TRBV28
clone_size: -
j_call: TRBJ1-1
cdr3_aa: CASSKDRASEAFF
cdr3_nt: TGTGCCAGCAGTAAGGACAGGGCCTCTGAAGCTTTCTTT

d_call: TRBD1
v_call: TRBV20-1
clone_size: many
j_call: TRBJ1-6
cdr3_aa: CSARPMGQGGLPLHF
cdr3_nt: TGCAGTGCTAGACCAATGGGACAGGGCGGATTACCCCTCCACTTT

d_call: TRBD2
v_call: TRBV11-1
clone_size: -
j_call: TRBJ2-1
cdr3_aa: CASSWGLAGGYNEQFF
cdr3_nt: TGTGCCAGCAGCTGGGGACTAGCGGGAGGCTACAATGAGCAGTTCTTC

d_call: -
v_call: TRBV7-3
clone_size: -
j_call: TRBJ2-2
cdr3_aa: CASSTYRATGELFF
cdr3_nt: TGTGCCAGCAGCACGTACAGGGCGACCGGGGAGCTGTTTTTT

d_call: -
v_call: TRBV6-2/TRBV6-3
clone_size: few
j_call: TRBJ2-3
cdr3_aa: CASSYVPITDTQYF
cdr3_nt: TGTGCCAGCAGTTACGTACCAATCACAGATACGCAGTATTTT

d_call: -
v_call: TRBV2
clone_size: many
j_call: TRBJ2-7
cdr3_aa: CASSRGTSYEQYF
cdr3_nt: TGTGCCAGCAGTCGAGGAACCTCCTACGAGCAGTACTTC